A selection of T cell receptor beta chains follows, all from one sample in a study of blood T cell repertoires in COVID-19. Data came from immunoSEQ multiplex PCR; TCRdb stores just in-frame clones and leaves some out. The table includes over 250,000 clones, around four fifths detected once. Input material: peripheral blood. These receptors were collected from a woman aged 50 to 60 who had recovered from COVID-19. Each CDR3 is given with its conserved first and last residue. A D gene is named only where the DNA matches it firmly. The listing skips clone size in some rows; elsewhere it reads once, few, many or a size class.

>TRBV29-1|TRBJ2-1|.|14|.
TGCAGCGTTGACTATTATGGGCTATACAATGAGCAGTTCTTC
CSVDYYGLYNEQFF
>TRBV6-5|TRBJ1-5|.|15|TRBD1
TGTGCCAGCAGCGAGGGACAGGGGGCAGCTCAGCCCCAGCATTTT
CASSEGQGAAQPQHF
>TRBV9|TRBJ2-1|.|14|TRBD2
TGTGCCAGCAGCGTAGACAGCGGGAGCTATGAGCAGTTCTTC
CASSVDSGSYEQFF
>TRBV28|TRBJ1-4|.|13|.
TGTGCCAGCCGCCCGGGAGTTAGAGAAAAACTGTTTTTT
CASRPGVREKLFF
>TRBV21-1|TRBJ2-5|.|14|.
TGTGCCAGCAGCTTGGGGGGATACCAAGAGACCCAGTACTTC
CASSLGGYQETQYF
>TRBV29-1|TRBJ1-5|.|14|TRBD1
TGCAGCGTTGGGGGGACAGGTAATAATCAGCCCCAGCATTTT
CSVGGTGNNQPQHF
>TRBV6-2/TRBV6-3|TRBJ2-4|.|15|.
TGTGCCAGCAGTACGACAGGAGTAGCCAAAAACATTCAGTACTTC
CASSTTGVAKNIQYF
>TRBV15|TRBJ1-5|.|14|TRBD1
TGTGCCACCAGCAGACAGGGGGCTAATCAGCCCCAGCATTTT
CATSRQGANQPQHF
>TRBV18|TRBJ2-5|once|14|TRBD1
TGTGCCAGCTCACCACCGGGGACAGGGGAGACCCAGTACTTC
CASSPPGTGETQYF
>TRBV28|TRBJ1-2|.|15|TRBD1
TGTGCCAGCAGTTCCTTGACAGGGGACAACTATGGCTACACCTTC
CASSSLTGDNYGYTF
>TRBV24-1|TRBJ2-5|once|15|.
TGTGCCACCAGTTCATCAAACAGGTTGCAAGAGACCCAGTACTTC
CATSSSNRLQETQYF